The present entry profiles one TCR beta chain with its context. Its antigen is unknown. The record originates from a study of radiation and T cells in renal cell carcinoma. Study results and limitations: Baseline intratumoral clonotype presence is unknown without pretreatment biopsies.

The assay was immunoSEQ multiplex PCR, and TCRdb's table has in-frame clones only and misses some. The table includes 140,000 or so clones, 75% to 90% detected once. Sample time point: blood 4 weeks post-SBRT, at nephrectomy. Treatment given: 15 Gy SBRT to primary tumor, nephrectomy 4 weeks later. Nephrectomy followed 15 Gy stereotactic body radiation by 4 weeks. After SBRT, blood was collected at 2 and 4 weeks, plus baseline. Germline trimming cut 1 base from V and 7 bases from J; bases unmatched to any gene: 11. Looked up from germline, CDR1 is SGHDN and CDR2 is FVKESK. The CDR3 loop spans 17 amino acids.

The V call is TRBV14, the J call TRBJ2-1; 9 bases are a match to TRBD2. The source material was blood, sampled from a patient whose treatment included radiotherapy and nephrectomy. The origin of this receptor is a woman in her fifties or sixties with renal cell carcinoma. The CDR3 sequence is CASSQGAGRGRVNEQFF. The CDR3, as DNA: TGTGCCAGCAGCCAAGGGGCCGGGCGCGGGAGGGTAAATGAGCAGTTCTTC.